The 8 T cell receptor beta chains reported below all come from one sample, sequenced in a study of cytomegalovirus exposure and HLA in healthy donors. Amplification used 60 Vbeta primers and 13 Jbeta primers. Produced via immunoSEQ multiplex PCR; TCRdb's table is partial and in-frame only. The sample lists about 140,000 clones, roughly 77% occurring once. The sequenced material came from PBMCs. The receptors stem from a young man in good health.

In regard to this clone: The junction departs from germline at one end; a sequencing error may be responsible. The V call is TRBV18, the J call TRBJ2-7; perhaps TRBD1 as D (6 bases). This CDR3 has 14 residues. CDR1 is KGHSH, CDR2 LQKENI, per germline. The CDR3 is CASSPRQASYEQYF. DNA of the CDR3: TGTGCCAGCTCGCCACGACAGGCCTCCTACGAGCAGTACTTC.

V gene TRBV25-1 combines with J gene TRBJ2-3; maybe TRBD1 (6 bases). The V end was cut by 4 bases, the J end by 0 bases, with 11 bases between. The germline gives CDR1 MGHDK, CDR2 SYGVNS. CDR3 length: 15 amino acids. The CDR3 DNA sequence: TGTGCCAGCAGTGGGGACATCTCTAGCACAGATACGCAGTATTTT. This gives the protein CASSGDISSTDTQYF.

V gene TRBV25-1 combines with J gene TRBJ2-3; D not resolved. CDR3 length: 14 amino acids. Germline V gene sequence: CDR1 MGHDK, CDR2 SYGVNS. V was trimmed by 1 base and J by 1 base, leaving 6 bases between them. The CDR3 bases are TGTGCCAGCAGTGAATCCCATGGCACAGATACGCAGTATTTT. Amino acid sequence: CASSESHGTDTQYF. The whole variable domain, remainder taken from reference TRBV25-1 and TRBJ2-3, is EADIYQTPRYLVIGTGKKITLECSQTMGHDKMYWYQQDPGMELHLIHYSYGVNSTEKGDLSSESTVSRIRTEHFPLTLESARPSHTSQYLCASSESHGTDTQYFGPGTRLTVL.

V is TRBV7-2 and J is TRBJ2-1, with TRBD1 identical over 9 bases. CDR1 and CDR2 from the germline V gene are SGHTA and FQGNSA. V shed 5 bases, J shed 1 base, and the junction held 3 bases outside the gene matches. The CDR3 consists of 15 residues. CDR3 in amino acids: CASSAQGASYNEQFF. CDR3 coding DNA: TGTGCCAGCAGCGCACAGGGGGCTTCCTACAATGAGCAGTTCTTC.

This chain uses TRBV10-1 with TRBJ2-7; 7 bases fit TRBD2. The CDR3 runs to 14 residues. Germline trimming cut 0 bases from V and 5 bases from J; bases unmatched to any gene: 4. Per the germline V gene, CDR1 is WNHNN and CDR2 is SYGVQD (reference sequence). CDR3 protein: CASSESGAGDEQYF. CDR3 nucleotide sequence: TGCGCCAGCAGTGAGTCTGGGGCGGGAGACGAGCAGTACTTC.

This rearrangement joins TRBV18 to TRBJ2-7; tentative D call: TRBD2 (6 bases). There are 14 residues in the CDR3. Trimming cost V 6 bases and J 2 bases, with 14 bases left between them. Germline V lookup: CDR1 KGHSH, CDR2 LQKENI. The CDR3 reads CASSTGDVAYEQYF. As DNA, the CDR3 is TGTGCCAGCTCTACGGGGGACGTCGCCTACGAGCAGTACTTC.

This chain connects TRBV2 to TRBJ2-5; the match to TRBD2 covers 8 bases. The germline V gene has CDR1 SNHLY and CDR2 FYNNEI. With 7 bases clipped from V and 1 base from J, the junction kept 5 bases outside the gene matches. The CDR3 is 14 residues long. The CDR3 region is CASKIAGPQETQYF. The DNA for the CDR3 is TGTGCCAGCAAGATAGCGGGACCCCAAGAGACCCAGTACTTC.

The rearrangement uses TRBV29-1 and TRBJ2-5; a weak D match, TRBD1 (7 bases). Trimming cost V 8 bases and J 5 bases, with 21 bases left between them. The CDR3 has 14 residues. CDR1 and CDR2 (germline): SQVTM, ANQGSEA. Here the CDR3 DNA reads TGCAGCACCAGTAGTTCAGGGGGGTTTGAGACCCAGTACTTC. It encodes CSTSSSGGFETQYF. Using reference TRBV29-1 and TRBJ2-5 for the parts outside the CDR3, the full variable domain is SAVISQKPSRDICQRGTSLTIQCQVDSQVTMMFWYRQQPGQSLTLIATANQGSEATYESGFVIDKFPISRPNLTFSTLTVSNMSPEDSSIYLCSTSSSGGFETQYFGPGTRLLVL.